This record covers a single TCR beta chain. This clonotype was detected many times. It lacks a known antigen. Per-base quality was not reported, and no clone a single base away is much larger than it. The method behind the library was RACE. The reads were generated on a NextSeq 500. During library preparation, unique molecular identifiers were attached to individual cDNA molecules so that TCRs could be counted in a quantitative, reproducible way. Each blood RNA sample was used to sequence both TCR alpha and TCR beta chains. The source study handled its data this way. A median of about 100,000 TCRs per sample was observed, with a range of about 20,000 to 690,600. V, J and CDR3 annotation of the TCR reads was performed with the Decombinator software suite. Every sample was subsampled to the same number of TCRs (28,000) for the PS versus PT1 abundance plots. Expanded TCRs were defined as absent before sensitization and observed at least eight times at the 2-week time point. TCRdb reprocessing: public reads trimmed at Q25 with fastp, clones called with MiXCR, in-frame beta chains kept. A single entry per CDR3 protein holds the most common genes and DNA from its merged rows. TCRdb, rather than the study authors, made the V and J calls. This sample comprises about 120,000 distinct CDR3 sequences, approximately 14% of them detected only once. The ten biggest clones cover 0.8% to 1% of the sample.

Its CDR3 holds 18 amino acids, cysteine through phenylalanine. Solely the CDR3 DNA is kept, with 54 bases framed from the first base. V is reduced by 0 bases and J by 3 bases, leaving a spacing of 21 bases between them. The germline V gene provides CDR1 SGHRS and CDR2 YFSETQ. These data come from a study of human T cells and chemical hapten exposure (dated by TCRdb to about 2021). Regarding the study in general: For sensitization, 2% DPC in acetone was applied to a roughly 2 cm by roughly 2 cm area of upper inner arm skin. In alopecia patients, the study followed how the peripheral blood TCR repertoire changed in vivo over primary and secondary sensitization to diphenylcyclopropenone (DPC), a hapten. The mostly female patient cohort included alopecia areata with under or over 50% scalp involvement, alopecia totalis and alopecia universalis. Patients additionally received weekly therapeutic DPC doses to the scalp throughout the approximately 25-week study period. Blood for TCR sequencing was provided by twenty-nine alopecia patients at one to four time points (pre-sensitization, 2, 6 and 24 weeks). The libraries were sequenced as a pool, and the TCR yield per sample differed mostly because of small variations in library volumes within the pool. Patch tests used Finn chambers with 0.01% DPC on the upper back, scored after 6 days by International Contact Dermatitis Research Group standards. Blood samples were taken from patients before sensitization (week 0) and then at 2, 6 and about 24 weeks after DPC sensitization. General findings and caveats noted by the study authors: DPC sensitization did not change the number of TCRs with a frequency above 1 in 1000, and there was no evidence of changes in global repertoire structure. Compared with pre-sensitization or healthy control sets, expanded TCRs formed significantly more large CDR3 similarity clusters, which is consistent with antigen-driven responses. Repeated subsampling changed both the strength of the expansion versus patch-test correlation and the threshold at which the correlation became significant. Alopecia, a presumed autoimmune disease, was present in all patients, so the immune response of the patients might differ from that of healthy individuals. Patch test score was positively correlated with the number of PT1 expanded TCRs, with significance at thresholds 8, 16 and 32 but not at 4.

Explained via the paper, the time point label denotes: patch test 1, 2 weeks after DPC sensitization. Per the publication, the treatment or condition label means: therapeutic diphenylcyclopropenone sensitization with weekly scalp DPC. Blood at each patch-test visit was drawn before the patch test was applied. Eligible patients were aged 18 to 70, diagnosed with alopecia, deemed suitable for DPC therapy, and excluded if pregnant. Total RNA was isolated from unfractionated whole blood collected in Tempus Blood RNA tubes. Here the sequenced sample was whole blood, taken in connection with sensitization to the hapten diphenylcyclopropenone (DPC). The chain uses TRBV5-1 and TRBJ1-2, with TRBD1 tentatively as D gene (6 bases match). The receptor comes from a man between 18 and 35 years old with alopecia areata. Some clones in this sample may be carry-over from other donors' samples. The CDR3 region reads CASSLGSPSGGEHYGYTF. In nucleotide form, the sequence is TGCGCCAGCAGCTTGGGCTCTCCATCGGGGGGCGAACACTATGGCTACACCTTC.